This T cell receptor (beta chain) was observed in a study of identical twins. Findings and limits, study-wide: The authors noted that invariant MAIT and iNKT cells could partly confound zero-insertion analyses. Models, which agreed with sharing between unrelated individuals, nonetheless underestimated the out-of-frame TCR alpha sharing seen in monozygotic twins.

With regard to this clonotype: Its matching antigen is unknown.

Unique molecular identifiers were present on the cDNA, which also gained a universal primer site by template switching. MiXCR was run by TCRdb on the 5' RACE reads, yielding one entry per CDR3 protein. The sample has some 1,700,000 distinct CDR3 sequences, around 29% seen once. Per the germline V gene, CDR1 is KGHSH and CDR2 is LQKENI. The V end lost 8 bases, the J end lost 6 bases, and 12 bases lay between the germline ends. CDR3 length: 12 amino acids. Healthy Caucasians supplied all donations. The receptor's source is a newborn girl in good health. Sample: cord blood. This chain joins TRBV18 and TRBJ2-3, with a weak D call TRBD1 (5 bases). The CDR3 DNA reads TGTGCCAGCACCACAGGTTTGGATACGCAGTATTTT. Residues: CASTTGLDTQYF.